This T cell receptor (beta chain) is from a study of blood T cell repertoires in COVID-19. Study background: There were acute and convalescent COVID-19 samples, and they came from the United States, Italy and Spain.

Seattle-derived patients entered the study during active infection and were followed longitudinally. V shed 2 bases and J 1 base; nucleotides not matched to a gene: 10. The CDR3 is 18 amino acids. From germline, CDR1 is SGHTA and CDR2 FQGTGA. Produced via immunoSEQ multiplex PCR; TCRdb's table is partial and in-frame only. The sample contains about 480,000 clones, approximately 92% of which appear only once. The chain recombines TRBV7-3 with TRBJ2-2; 7 bases are shared with TRBD2. Sequencing was performed on peripheral blood. The sequence came from a man aged 18 to 30 with COVID-19, enrolled during active disease. The CDR3 DNA is TGTGCCAGCAGCTTATATGTGGGAGGGCCTCGGAACACCGGGGAGCTGTTTTTT. Protein sequence: CASSLYVGGPRNTGELFF.